The rows below give T cell receptor beta chains drawn from one sample of a study of blood T cell repertoires in COVID-19. Measured with immunoSEQ multiplex PCR; TCRdb has only the in-frame clones, and not every one. The sample includes about 160,000 clones, roughly 80% of them seen just once. Sequences were obtained from peripheral blood. Every receptor here comes from a woman at least 80 years old with acute or convalescent COVID-19. Each CDR3 is given with its conserved first and last residue. The order of the fields is clone size, D gene, V gene, J gene, CDR3 protein, CDR3 DNA. The D gene is left open where the match is weak. Part of the rows lack a size; the others show once, few, many or a class for expanded clones.

.	TRBD1	TRBV27	TRBJ1-3	CASSQGGGNTIYF	TGTGCCAGCAGCCAGGGGGGAGGAAACACCATATATTTT
.	.	TRBV15	TRBJ1-4	CATSRDGGRGEKLFF	TGTGCCACCAGCAGGGACGGAGGGCGGGGGGAAAAACTGTTTTTT
.	.	TRBV3-1/TRBV3-2	TRBJ2-1	CASSPRGALGSEQFF	TGTGCCAGCAGCCCCCGCGGGGCTCTAGGGAGTGAGCAGTTCTTC
few	.	TRBV5-1	TRBJ2-7	CASSPGINYEQYF	TGCGCCAGCAGCCCGGGTATCAACTACGAGCAGTACTTC
.	.	TRBV12-3/TRBV12-4	TRBJ1-6	CASSFSESPLHF	TGTGCCAGCAGTTTTAGTGAGTCACCCCTCCACTTT
.	.	TRBV6-2/TRBV6-3	TRBJ1-1	CASSYPRGLGAEAFF	TGTGCCAGCAGTTACCCAAGGGGACTCGGGGCTGAAGCTTTCTTT
.	.	TRBV19	TRBJ1-5	CASSKHQVSNQPQHF	TGTGCCAGTAGTAAACATCAGGTTAGCAATCAGCCCCAGCATTTT
.	TRBD1	TRBV18	TRBJ1-2	CASSPPGQVKDGYTF	TGTGCCAGCTCACCACCGGGACAGGTAAAGGATGGCTACACCTTC
.	TRBD1	TRBV5-5	TRBJ2-7	CASSPTGAPYEQYF	TGTGCCAGCAGCCCGACAGGGGCCCCGTACGAGCAGTACTTC
.	.	TRBV25-1	TRBJ2-1	CASSESGAAYNEQFF	TGTGCCAGCAGTGAATCAGGGGCGGCCTACAATGAGCAGTTCTTC
once	TRBD2	TRBV4-1	TRBJ2-5	CASSQEGRGSETQYF	TGCGCCAGCAGCCAAGAAGGGCGGGGGAGTGAGACCCAGTACTTC
.	TRBD1	TRBV7-9	TRBJ1-2	CASSWTGKGYTF	TGTGCCAGCAGCTGGACAGGGAAGGGCTACACCTTC
.	TRBD2	TRBV9	TRBJ2-5	CASSPGTSLVETQYF	TGTGCCAGCAGTCCCGGGACTAGCCTAGTAGAGACCCAGTACTTC
.	TRBD2	TRBV5-4	TRBJ2-3	CASSSTSGGITDTQYF	TGTGCCAGCAGCTCGACTAGCGGGGGGATTACAGATACGCAGTATTTT
.	TRBD2	TRBV5-1	TRBJ2-1	CASSLVAGGTNEQFF	TGCGCCAGCAGCTTGGTGGCGGGGGGGACCAATGAGCAGTTCTTC